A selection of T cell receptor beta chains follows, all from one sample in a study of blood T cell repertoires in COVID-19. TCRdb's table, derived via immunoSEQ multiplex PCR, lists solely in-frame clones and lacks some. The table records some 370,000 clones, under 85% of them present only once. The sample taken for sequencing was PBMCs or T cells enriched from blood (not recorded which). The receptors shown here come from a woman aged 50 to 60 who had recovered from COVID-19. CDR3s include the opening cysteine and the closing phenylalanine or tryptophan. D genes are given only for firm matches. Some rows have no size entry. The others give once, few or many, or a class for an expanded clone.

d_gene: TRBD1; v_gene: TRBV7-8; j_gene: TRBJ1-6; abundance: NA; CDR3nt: TGTGCCAGCAGAAGGACAGGGCTGGGTTCACCCCTCCACTTT; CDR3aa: CASRRTGLGSPLHF
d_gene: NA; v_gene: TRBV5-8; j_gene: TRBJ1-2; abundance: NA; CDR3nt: TGTGCCAGCAGCGGGATGTTCGGGGATGGCTACACCTTC; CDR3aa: CASSGMFGDGYTF
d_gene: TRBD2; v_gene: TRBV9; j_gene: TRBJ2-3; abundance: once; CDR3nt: TGTGCCAGCACCGTGGAAGCGGGGGGCACAGATACGCAGTATTTT; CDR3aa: CASTVEAGGTDTQYF
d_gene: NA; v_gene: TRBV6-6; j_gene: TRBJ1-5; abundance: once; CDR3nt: TGTGCCAGTCTAAACAGGGAGGGTCAGCCCCAGCATTTT; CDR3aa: CASLNREGQPQHF
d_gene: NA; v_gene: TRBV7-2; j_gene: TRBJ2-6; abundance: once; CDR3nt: TGTGCCAGCAGCTCACGGGGAACTGGGGCCAACGTCCTGACTTTC; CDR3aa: CASSSRGTGANVLTF
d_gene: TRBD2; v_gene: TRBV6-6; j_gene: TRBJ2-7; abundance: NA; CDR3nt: TGTGCCAGCAGTTACTCGATGGCGGGAGAATTTAAGCAGTACTTC; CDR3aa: CASSYSMAGEFKQYF
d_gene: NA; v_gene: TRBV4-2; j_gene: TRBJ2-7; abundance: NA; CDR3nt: TGTGCCAGCAGCCAAGAAGGCTTCGGGGACTACGAGCAGTACTTC; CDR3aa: CASSQEGFGDYEQYF
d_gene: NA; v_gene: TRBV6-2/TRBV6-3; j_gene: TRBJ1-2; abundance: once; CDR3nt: TGTGCCAGCAGTTACTCAGCAGGGTCTGGCTACACCTTC; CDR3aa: CASSYSAGSGYTF
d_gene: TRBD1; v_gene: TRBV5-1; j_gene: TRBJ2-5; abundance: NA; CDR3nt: TGCGCCAGCAGCTTGGCAGGACAGGGGGGCCAAGAGACCCAGTACTTC; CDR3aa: CASSLAGQGGQETQYF
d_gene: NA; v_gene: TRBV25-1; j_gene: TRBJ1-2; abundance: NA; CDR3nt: TGTGCCAGCAGTGAATATACACAGAATGGCTACACCTTC; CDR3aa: CASSEYTQNGYTF